This T cell receptor beta chain was found in a study of long-term antiretroviral therapy in people with HIV. With survey level as its setting, the immunoSEQ assay was v3.0. Sequenced by immunoSEQ multiplex PCR; TCRdb stores in-frame clones only, minus some. The data hold around 15,000 clones, with around 89% observed a single time. Germline V gene sequence: CDR1 SGHVS, CDR2 FQNEAQ. Unmatched junction bases numbered 3, after V lost 6 bases and J lost 3 bases. This CDR3 has 13 amino acids. This material consisted of unsorted PBMCs, taken 6.9 years after starting antiretroviral therapy. This chain links TRBV7-8 with TRBJ1-2; 8 nucleotides line up with TRBD1. The receptor was derived from a man aged 45-65 years with HIV. The CDR3 here is CASRLQGDYGYTF. Here the CDR3 DNA reads TGTGCCAGCAGGCTACAGGGGGACTATGGCTACACCTTC.